What follows are 28 T cell receptor beta chains derived from one specimen sequenced in a study of T cell responses to AZD1222 COVID-19 vaccine. The table came from immunoSEQ multiplex PCR; TCRdb's copy has only in-frame clones and leaves some out. The repertoire holds under 150,000 clones, around 88% seen once, with about 6.5% in the top ten. The sample was peripheral blood, taken 28 days after the second AZD1222 dose. All receptors derive from an adult who received the AZD1222 COVID-19 vaccine.

This sequence joins TRBV6-5 and TRBJ1-2; D is possibly TRBD1 (5 bases). Trimming removed 0 bases at V and 4 bases at J, with 6 bases between. Germline CDR1 MNHEY, CDR2 SVGAGI. This CDR3 is built from 13 residues. The CDR3 sequence: CASSYSRGYGYTF. The CDR3 region has the DNA TGTGCCAGCAGTTACTCGAGGGGCTATGGCTACACCTTC.

This clone was seen a single time. The rearrangement uses TRBV9 and TRBJ2-7; 10 bases agree with TRBD1. Germline values: CDR1 SGDLS, CDR2 YYNGEE. Trimming at V came to 4 bases and at J to 2 bases, leaving 6 bases not matched to a gene. The CDR3 contains 15 residues. The CDR3 here is CASSPRQGAPYEQYF. The CDR3 DNA reads as TGTGCCAGCAGCCCAAGACAGGGGGCGCCCTACGAGCAGTACTTC.

The chain uses TRBV6-1 and TRBJ1-6; D is possibly TRBD1 (6 bases). The CDR3 has 16 residues. CDR1 and CDR2 (germline): MNHNS, SASEGT. Trimming shortened V by 2 bases and J by 9 bases, and 17 bases separated the two germline ends. The CDR3 region is CASSERWGGAGSPLHF. The CDR3 DNA reads TGTGCCAGCAGTGAAAGGTGGGGGGGCGCAGGTTCACCCCTCCACTTT.

V usage is TRBV7-9 and J usage is TRBJ2-1; D may match TRBD1 or TRBD2 (5 bases each). V shed 6 bases and J shed 5 bases, with 14 bases lying between them. Per the germline V gene, CDR1 is SEHNR and CDR2 is FQNEAQ (reference sequence). The CDR3 runs to 14 residues. As DNA, the CDR3 is TGTGCCAGCAGTCCCTCAGGGACCAACAATGAGCAGTTCTTC. It codes for CASSPSGTNNEQFF.

This clone was counted only a few times. This chain uses TRBV10-1 with TRBJ2-1; TRBD2 matches 8 bases. V gave up 5 bases and J gave up 0 bases; unmatched junction bases: 3. Germline V gene data show CDR1 as WNHNN and CDR2 as SYGVQD (reference sequence). This CDR3 is 15 amino acids long. DNA for the CDR3: TGCGCCAGCAGTAAGCGGGGGAGCTCCTACAATGAGCAGTTCTTC. Translating gives CASSKRGSSYNEQFF.

The V call is TRBV9, the J call TRBJ2-3; TRBD2 matches at 10 bases. This CDR3 is built from 17 residues. CDR1 and CDR2 from the germline V gene are SGDLS and YYNGEE. With 0 bases clipped from V and 5 bases from J, the junction kept 9 bases outside the gene matches. The CDR3 region is CASSVAAASGGGDTQYF. CDR3 in DNA: TGTGCCAGCAGCGTAGCCGCCGCCAGCGGGGGGGGAGATACGCAGTATTTT. The full variable domain, rest sourced from reference TRBV9 and TRBJ2-3, is DSGVTQTPKHLITATGQRVTLRCSPRSGDLSVYWYQQSLDQGLQFLIQYYNGEERAKGNILERFSAQQFPDLHSELNLSSLELGDSALYFCASSVAAASGGGDTQYFGPGTRLTVL.

The rearrangement links TRBV6-2 or TRBV6-3 to TRBJ1-1; no reliable D call. This CDR3 is 13 amino acids long. Deletions cut 5 bases from V and 1 base from J, with 8 bases between. Germline V lookup: CDR1 MNHEY, CDR2 SVGEGT. As DNA, the CDR3 is TGTGCCAGCAGTGGCCCAAGGAACACTGAAGCTTTCTTT. This sequence encodes CASSGPRNTEAFF.

This chain connects TRBV12-3 or TRBV12-4 to TRBJ2-7; D gene ambiguous. V shed 4 bases and J shed 7 bases, with 8 bases lying between them. The CDR3 sequence is 11 residues long. CDR3 sequence reads: CASSSAREQYF. The CDR3, as DNA: TGTGCCAGCAGTTCCGCGCGGGAGCAGTACTTC.

The chain combines TRBV6-5 with TRBJ1-6, with 7 bases identical to TRBD1. Germline trimming cut 6 bases from V and 8 bases from J; bases unmatched to any gene: 10. Per germline, CDR1 MNHEY and CDR2 SVGAGI. This CDR3 has 15 amino acids. The CDR3 nucleotides are TGTGCCAGCAGGAGGGACAGCCATCTTTATTCACCCCTCCACTTT. Translated: CASRRDSHLYSPLHF.

CDR3 region: CASSLYSGGNEQFF. The CDR3 DNA reads as TGTGCCAGCAGCCTCTATTCAGGGGGCAATGAGCAGTTCTTC. The V gene is TRBV7-2, the J gene TRBJ2-1; 7 bases are a match to TRBD1. The ends lost 5 bases at V and 6 bases at J; junction bases unmatched: 7. The germline gives CDR1 SGHTA, CDR2 FQGNSA. The CDR3 consists of 14 residues.

The chain links TRBV10-1 to TRBJ1-1; 7 nucleotides match TRBD1. Trimming removed 3 bases from V and 4 bases from J; junction bases left unmatched: 5. From germline, CDR1 is WNHNN and CDR2 SYGVQD (reference sequence). The CDR3 runs 14 residues. The CDR3 DNA reads as TGCGCCAGCAGTGACAGGGGGATGAGCACTGAAGCTTTCTTT. As protein: CASSDRGMSTEAFF.

This clone has more than one count but fewer than ten. V usage is TRBV6-5 and J usage is TRBJ1-2; 8 nucleotides line up with TRBD1. CDR3 length: 14 residues. The ends lost 5 bases at V and 4 bases at J; junction bases unmatched: 6. The V gene's germline CDR1 is MNHEY and CDR2 SVGAGI. DNA for the CDR3: TGTGCCAGCAGTCTGGAGCAGGGGGCCTATGGCTACACCTTC. It codes for CASSLEQGAYGYTF.

This chain links TRBV4-3 with TRBJ2-7; 13 positions match TRBD2. The CDR3 spans 17 residues. Germline CDR1 is LGHNA and CDR2 is YSLEER. Unmatched junction bases numbered 6, after V lost 4 bases and J lost 0 bases. This CDR3 reads CASSRGTSGESSYEQYF. The CDR3 DNA is TGCGCCAGCAGCCGAGGGACTAGCGGGGAAAGCTCCTACGAGCAGTACTTC.

The chain links TRBV6-2 or TRBV6-3 to TRBJ2-5; 8 nucleotides match TRBD2. The CDR3 sequence is 16 residues long. Germline-derived CDR1 and CDR2 are MNHEY and SVGEGT. Trimming removed 2 bases from V and 0 bases from J; junction bases left unmatched: 5. CDR3 region: CASSYRGGLYQETQYF. In DNA, the CDR3 is TGTGCCAGCAGTTACCGGGGGGGCCTGTACCAAGAGACCCAGTACTTC.

CDR3 sequence reads: CSVWDLQDTQYF. As DNA, the CDR3 is TGCAGCGTTTGGGACCTACAAGATACGCAGTATTTT. The chain employs TRBV29-1 and TRBJ2-3; D tentatively reads TRBD1 or TRBD2 (5 bases each). From germline, CDR1 is SQVTM and CDR2 ANQGSEA. This CDR3 region has 12 residues. The V end lost 5 bases, the J end lost 5 bases, and 11 bases lay between the germline ends.

The rearrangement links TRBV10-3 to TRBJ2-5; possibly TRBD1 or TRBD2 for D (6 bases each). The CDR3 extends over 15 amino acids. V was pared by 7 bases and J by 2 bases, with 17 bases between. Germline V gives CDR1 ENHRY, CDR2 SYGVKD. CDR3: CAIKGGRDIQETQYF. CDR3 nucleotides: TGTGCCATCAAGGGGGGACGGGACATACAAGAGACCCAGTACTTC.

V is TRBV18 and J is TRBJ2-3; a possible D gene is TRBD1 (5 bases). CDR3 length: 13 amino acids. The ends were cut back, 2 bases at V and 3 bases at J, with 6 bases in the middle. CDR1 KGHSH and CDR2 LQKENI come from the germline V gene. The CDR3, as DNA: TGTGCCAGCTCACCAAGGGGAACAGATACGCAGTATTTT. Translating it yields CASSPRGTDTQYF.

Note on this clone: Distinct nucleotide sequences in the sample also encode this CDR3. V usage is TRBV5-1 and J usage is TRBJ2-1; TRBD2 is a possible D gene (6 bases). The germline V and J ends were trimmed by 0 bases and 0 bases, with 10 bases remaining between them. Germline CDR1 is SGHRS and CDR2 is YFSETQ. The CDR3 covers 16 residues. The CDR3 protein is CASSLVAGSSYNEQFF. Written as DNA, the CDR3 is TGCGCCAGCAGCTTGGTCGCCGGGAGCTCCTACAATGAGCAGTTCTTC.

This clone has just a few counts. The rearrangement joins TRBV18 to TRBJ1-5, with D perhaps TRBD1 (5 bases). CDR1 and CDR2 (germline): KGHSH, LQKENI. The V gene lost 5 bases and the J gene lost 6 bases, with 14 bases spanning the gap. The CDR3 spans 14 residues. The CDR3 sequence is CASSGVQGLQPQHF. As DNA, the CDR3 is TGTGCCAGCTCAGGGGTTCAGGGCCTTCAGCCCCAGCATTTT.

This chain uses TRBV6-6 with TRBJ1-2; D remains ambiguous. Germline-derived CDR1 and CDR2 are MNHNY and SVGAGI (reference sequence). V dropped 8 bases and J dropped 3 bases, with 16 bases sitting between them. This CDR3 has 14 amino acids. CDR3 bases: TGTGCCAGCGGTGCAGGAGCGGGTGACTATGGCTACACCTTC. Protein: CASGAGAGDYGYTF.

The chain uses TRBV7-9 and TRBJ1-4; D may be TRBD1 (5 bases). Per the germline V gene, CDR1 is SEHNR and CDR2 is FQNEAQ (reference sequence). V was trimmed by 2 bases and J by 6 bases, leaving 13 bases between them. This CDR3 is built from 15 residues. CDR3 region: CASSLSQTVYEKLFF. DNA for the CDR3: TGTGCCAGCAGCTTATCTCAGACAGTTTATGAAAAACTGTTTTTT.

In its sample, this clone was seen a few times. The chain carries TRBV12-3 or TRBV12-4 and TRBJ1-1; TRBD1 aligns across 7 bases. The junction had 2 bases not matched to a gene; V was cut back by 5 bases and J by 5 bases. This CDR3 is 12 amino acids long. DNA of the CDR3: TGTGCCAGCAGTAAACAGGGGACTGAAGCTTTCTTT. Translation gives CASSKQGTEAFF.

Turning to this clone: The identical CDR3 is also encoded by other nucleotide sequences in the sample. The chain recombines TRBV7-9 with TRBJ2-7; D may match TRBD1 or TRBD2 (5 bases each). The CDR3 extends over 14 amino acids. Germline assignment: CDR1 SEHNR and CDR2 FQNEAQ (reference sequence). V gave up 0 bases and J gave up 3 bases, with 9 bases separating them. The CDR3 reads CASSLAGRLYEQYF. CDR3 DNA sequence: TGTGCCAGCAGCTTAGCGGGACGGCTCTACGAGCAGTACTTC.

The chain employs TRBV2 and TRBJ1-4, with D unclear. V gave up 5 bases and J gave up 10 bases, with 11 bases separating them. This CDR3 contains 12 residues. The germline gives CDR1 SNHLY, CDR2 FYNNEI. CDR3 DNA: TGTGCCAGCAGTAGCGACGGTGGAAAACTGTTTTTT. It codes for CASSSDGGKLFF.

This clone was detected only once. The chain is built from TRBV7-9 and TRBJ2-3; the D is unclear. CDR1 is SEHNR, CDR2 FQNEAQ, per germline (reference sequence). Trimming shortened V by 0 bases and J by 2 bases, and 12 bases separated the two germline ends. The CDR3 totals 16 residues. DNA for the CDR3: TGTGCCAGCAGCTTAGCGGGCAGGATAAACACAGATACGCAGTATTTT. This translates into CASSLAGRINTDTQYF. The entire variable domain, with the rest obtained from reference TRBV7-9 and TRBJ2-3, is as follows: DTGVSQNPRHKITKRGQNVTFRCDPISEHNRLYWYRQTLGQGPEFLTYFQNEAQLEKSRLLSDRFSAERPKGSFSTLEIQRTEQGDSAMYLCASSLAGRINTDTQYFGPGTRLTVL.

The V gene is TRBV5-5, the J gene TRBJ2-1; maybe TRBD1 (6 bases). The germline gives CDR1 SGHKS, CDR2 YYEKEE (reference sequence). V shed 5 bases and J shed 0 bases, with 15 bases lying between them. There are 16 residues in the CDR3. This CDR3 is CASSLDSLSSYNEQFF. CDR3 sequence (DNA): TGTGCCAGCAGTCTGGACAGTTTGAGCTCCTACAATGAGCAGTTCTTC. Drawing the rest from reference TRBV5-5 and TRBJ2-1, the complete variable domain is DAGVTQSPTHLIKTRGQQVTLRCSPISGHKSVSWYQQVLGQGPQFIFQYYEKEERGRGNFPDRFSARQFPNYSSELNVNALLLGDSALYLCASSLDSLSSYNEQFFGPGTRLTVL.

The rearrangement links TRBV29-1 to TRBJ2-2; 12 bases align to TRBD2. The CDR3 totals 16 residues. Germline loops: CDR1 SQVTM, CDR2 ANQGSEA. With 3 bases clipped from V and 0 bases from J, the junction kept 2 bases outside the gene matches. CDR3: CSVELAGGPNTGELFF. In nucleotides, the CDR3 is TGCAGCGTTGAGCTAGCGGGGGGGCCGAACACCGGGGAGCTGTTTTTT.

The chain employs TRBV13 and TRBJ2-7, with 10 bases aligning to TRBD2. The CDR3 covers 15 residues. The J segment lost 9 bases and the V segment lost 2 bases, leaving 10 bases of the junction unmatched. CDR1 and CDR2 (germline): PRHDT, FYEKMQ (reference sequence). The CDR3 sequence is CASSLMASGGLLQYF. The CDR3 coding sequence is TGTGCCAGCAGCTTAATGGCTAGCGGGGGTTTATTGCAGTACTTC.